This TCR beta chain derives from a study of T-cell memory formation after mild COVID-19. Study in general: Clusters of TCRs were largely donor specific. Overall study findings and caveats: Clones contracting over day 15 to 85 were CD4/CD8 balanced, with later expanders leaning CD4+. CD4+ contracting clones were mainly CM and EM; CD8+ ones, EMRA.

Constant-segment primers served in 5'RACE that generated TCR alpha and TCR beta cDNA libraries bearing sample barcodes and UMIs. TCRdb reprocessed the 5' RACE reads with MiXCR, giving one entry per CDR3 protein. The sample consists of roughly 400,000 distinct CDR3 sequences, about a sixth of them appearing once. A note on this clonotype: Its cognate antigen is unknown.

The CDR3 is made up of 15 amino acids. CDR1 SQVTM and CDR2 ANQGSEA come from the germline V gene. The junction had 1 base not matched to a gene; V was cut back by 4 bases and J by 0 bases. Sequenced sample: PBMCs or a T cell subset sorted from them (not recorded which). The rearrangement uses TRBV29-1 and TRBJ2-6; 9 positions agree with TRBD2. The origin of this receptor is a man aged 18 to 30 who had mild COVID-19 (a few samples of this study predate the infection). Cell type and time point are not known. Here the CDR3 reads CSVASGVSGANVLTF. CDR3 bases: TGCAGCGTTGCTAGCGGGGTCTCTGGGGCCAACGTCCTGACTTTC.